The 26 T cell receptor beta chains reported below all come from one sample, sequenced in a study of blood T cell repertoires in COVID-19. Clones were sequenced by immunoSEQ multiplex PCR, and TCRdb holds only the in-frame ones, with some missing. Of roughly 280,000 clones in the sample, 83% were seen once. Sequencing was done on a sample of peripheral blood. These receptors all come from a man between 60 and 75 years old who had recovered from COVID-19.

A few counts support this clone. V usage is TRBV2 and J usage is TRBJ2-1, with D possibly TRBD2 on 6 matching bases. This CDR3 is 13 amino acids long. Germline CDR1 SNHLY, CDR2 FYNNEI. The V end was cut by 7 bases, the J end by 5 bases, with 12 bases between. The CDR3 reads CASIREQNNEQFF. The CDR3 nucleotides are TGTGCCAGCATCCGGGAGCAAAACAATGAGCAGTTCTTC. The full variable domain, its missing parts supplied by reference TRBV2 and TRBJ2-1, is EPEVTQTPSHQVTQMGQEVILRCVPISNHLYFYWYRQILGQKVEFLVSFYNNEISEKSEIFDDQFSVERPDGSNFTLKIRSTKLEDSAMYFCASIREQNNEQFFGPGTRLTVL.

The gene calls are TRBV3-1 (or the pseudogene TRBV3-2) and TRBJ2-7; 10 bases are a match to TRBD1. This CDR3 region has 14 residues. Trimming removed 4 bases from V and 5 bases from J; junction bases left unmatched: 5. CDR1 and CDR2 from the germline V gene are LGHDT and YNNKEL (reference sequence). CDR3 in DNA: TGTGCCAGCAGCCGAAGGGGGACAGGGGACGAGCAGTACTTC. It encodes CASSRRGTGDEQYF.

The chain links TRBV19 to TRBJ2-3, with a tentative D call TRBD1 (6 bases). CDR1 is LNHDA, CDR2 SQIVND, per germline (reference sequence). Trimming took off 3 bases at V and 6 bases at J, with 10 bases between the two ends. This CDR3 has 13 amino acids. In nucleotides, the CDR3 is TGTGCCAGTAGTATCGACAGGAGGGATACGCAGTATTTT. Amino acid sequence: CASSIDRRDTQYF.

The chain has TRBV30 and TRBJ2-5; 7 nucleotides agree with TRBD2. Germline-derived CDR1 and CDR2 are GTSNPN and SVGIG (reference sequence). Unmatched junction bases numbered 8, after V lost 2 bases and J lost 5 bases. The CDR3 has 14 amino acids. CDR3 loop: CAWSRSGGGETQYF. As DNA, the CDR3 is TGTGCCTGGAGTAGGTCGGGGGGAGGGGAGACCCAGTACTTC.

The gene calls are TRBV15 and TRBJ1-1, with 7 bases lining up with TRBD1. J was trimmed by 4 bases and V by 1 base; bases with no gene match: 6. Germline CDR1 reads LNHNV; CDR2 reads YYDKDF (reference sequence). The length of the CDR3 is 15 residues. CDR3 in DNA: TGTGCCACCAGCAGAGGAGAGGGGGCCGTCACTGAAGCTTTCTTT. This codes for CATSRGEGAVTEAFF.

CDR3 loop: CASSLIQGLANYGYTF. The CDR3 coding sequence is TGTGCCAGCAGTTTAATACAGGGCTTAGCTAACTATGGCTACACCTTC. The chain links TRBV28 to TRBJ1-2; D possibly corresponds to TRBD1 (6 bases). The CDR3 is 16 amino acids. CDR1 is MDHEN and CDR2 is SYDVKM in the germline V gene. Trimming took 2 bases from V and 0 from J, leaving 13 bases between them.

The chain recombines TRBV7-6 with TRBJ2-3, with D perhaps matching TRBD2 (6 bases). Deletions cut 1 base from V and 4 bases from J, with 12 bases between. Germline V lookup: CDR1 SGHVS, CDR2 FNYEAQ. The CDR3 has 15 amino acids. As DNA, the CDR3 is TGTGCCAGCAGCTTAGATGGGGACTTGGCAGATACGCAGTATTTT. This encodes CASSLDGDLADTQYF.

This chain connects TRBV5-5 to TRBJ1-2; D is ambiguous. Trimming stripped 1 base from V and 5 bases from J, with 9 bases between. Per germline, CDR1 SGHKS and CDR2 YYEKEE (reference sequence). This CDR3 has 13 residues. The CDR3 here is CASSLSDYYGYTF. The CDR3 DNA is TGTGCCAGCAGCTTGTCAGACTATTATGGCTACACCTTC. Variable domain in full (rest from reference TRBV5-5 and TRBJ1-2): DAGVTQSPTHLIKTRGQQVTLRCSPISGHKSVSWYQQVLGQGPQFIFQYYEKEERGRGNFPDRFSARQFPNYSSELNVNALLLGDSALYLCASSLSDYYGYTFGSGTRLTVV.

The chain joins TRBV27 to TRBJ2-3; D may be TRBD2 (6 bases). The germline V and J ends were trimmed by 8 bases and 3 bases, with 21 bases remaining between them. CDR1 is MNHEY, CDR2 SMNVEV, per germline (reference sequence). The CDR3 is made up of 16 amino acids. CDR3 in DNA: TGTGCCAGCGGGGGGAAAGGGGTGTTCGGAACAGATACGCAGTATTTT. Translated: CASGGKGVFGTDTQYF.

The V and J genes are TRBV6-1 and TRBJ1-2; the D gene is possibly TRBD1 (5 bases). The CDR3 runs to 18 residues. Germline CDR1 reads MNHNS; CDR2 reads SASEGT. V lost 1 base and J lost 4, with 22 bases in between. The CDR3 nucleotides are TGTGCCAGCAGTGAAGGGAAGATTGGGAGGGGCCCAAGCTATGGCTACACCTTC. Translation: CASSEGKIGRGPSYGYTF.

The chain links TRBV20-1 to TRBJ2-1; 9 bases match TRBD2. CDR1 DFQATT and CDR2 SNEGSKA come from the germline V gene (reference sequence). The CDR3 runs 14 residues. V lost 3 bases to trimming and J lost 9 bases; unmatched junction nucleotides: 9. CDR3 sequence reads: CSASSGRWISEQFF. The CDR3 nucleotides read TGCAGTGCTAGTAGCGGGAGATGGATTAGTGAGCAGTTCTTC.

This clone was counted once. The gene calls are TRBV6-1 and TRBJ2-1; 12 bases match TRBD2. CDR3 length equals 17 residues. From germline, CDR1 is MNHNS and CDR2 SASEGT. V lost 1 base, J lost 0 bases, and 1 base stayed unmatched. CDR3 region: CASSEVGLAGSYNEQFF. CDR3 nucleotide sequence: TGTGCCAGCAGTGAAGTGGGACTAGCGGGCTCCTACAATGAGCAGTTCTTC.

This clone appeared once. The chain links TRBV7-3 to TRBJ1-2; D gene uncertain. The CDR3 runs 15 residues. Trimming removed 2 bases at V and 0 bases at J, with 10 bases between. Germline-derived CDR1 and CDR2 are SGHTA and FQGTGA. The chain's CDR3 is CASSLAVGPNYGYTF. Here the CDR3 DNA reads TGTGCCAGCAGCTTAGCGGTCGGTCCTAACTATGGCTACACCTTC.

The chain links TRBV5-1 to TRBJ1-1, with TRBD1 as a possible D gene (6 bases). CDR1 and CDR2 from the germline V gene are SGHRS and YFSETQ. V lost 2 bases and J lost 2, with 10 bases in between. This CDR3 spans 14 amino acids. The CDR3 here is CASSFTGSNTEAFF. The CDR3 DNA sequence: TGCGCCAGCAGCTTTACAGGGAGTAACACTGAAGCTTTCTTT.

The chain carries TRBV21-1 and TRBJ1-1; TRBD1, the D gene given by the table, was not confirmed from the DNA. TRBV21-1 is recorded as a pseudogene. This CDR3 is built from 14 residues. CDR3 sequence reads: CASSKGRGGTEAFF. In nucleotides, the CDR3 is TGTGCCAGCAGCAAAGGCCGAGGGGGAACTGAAGCTTTCTTT.

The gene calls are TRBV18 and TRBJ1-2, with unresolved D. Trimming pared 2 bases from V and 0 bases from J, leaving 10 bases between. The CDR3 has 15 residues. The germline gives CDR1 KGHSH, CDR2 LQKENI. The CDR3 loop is CASSPERNPNYGYTF. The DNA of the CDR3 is TGTGCCAGCTCACCAGAGCGCAACCCTAACTATGGCTACACCTTC.

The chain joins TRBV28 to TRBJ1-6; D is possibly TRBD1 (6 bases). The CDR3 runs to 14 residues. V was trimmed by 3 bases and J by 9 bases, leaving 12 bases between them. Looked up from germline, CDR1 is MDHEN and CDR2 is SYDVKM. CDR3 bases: TGTGCCAGCAGTTTTCAGGGGTTAGGTTCACCCCTCCACTTT. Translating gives CASSFQGLGSPLHF.

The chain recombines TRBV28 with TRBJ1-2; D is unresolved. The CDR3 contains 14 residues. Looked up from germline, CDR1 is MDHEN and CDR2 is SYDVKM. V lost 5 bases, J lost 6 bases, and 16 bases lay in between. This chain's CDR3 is CASSNRVPEDGYTF. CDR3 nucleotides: TGTGCCAGCAGTAACCGGGTCCCCGAGGATGGCTACACCTTC.

CDR3 sequence: CACGTGLDQPQHF. In nucleotides, the CDR3 is TGTGCCTGTGGGACAGGGCTCGATCAGCCCCAGCATTTT. The V and J genes are TRBV30 and TRBJ1-5, with TRBD1 identical over 9 bases. Germline values: CDR1 GTSNPN, CDR2 SVGIG (reference sequence). After removal of 6 bases from V and 5 bases from J, the junction contained 5 bases not matched to a gene. The CDR3 length is 13 residues.

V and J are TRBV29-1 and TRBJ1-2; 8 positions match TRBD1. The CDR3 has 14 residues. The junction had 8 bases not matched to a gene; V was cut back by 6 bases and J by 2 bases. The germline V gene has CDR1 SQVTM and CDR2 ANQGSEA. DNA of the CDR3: TGCAGCGTCAGTCCGGGACAGGCAAACTATGGCTACACCTTC. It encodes CSVSPGQANYGYTF.

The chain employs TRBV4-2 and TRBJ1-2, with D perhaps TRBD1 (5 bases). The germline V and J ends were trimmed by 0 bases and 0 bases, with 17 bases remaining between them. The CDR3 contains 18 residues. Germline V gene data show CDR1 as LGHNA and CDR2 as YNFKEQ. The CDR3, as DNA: TGTGCCAGCAGCCAAGAGATCCCCACGACAGCATCTAACTATGGCTACACCTTC. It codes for CASSQEIPTTASNYGYTF.

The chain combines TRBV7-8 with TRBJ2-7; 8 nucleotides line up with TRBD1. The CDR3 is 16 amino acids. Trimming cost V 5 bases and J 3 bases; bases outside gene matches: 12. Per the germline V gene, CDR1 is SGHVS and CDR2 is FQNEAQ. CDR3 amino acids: CASSPRSGTGGYEQYF. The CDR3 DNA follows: TGTGCCAGCAGCCCCCGCTCTGGGACAGGAGGCTACGAGCAGTACTTC.

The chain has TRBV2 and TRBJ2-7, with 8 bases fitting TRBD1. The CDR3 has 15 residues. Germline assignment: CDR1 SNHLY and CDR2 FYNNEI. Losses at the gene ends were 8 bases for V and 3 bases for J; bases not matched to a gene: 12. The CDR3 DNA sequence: TGTGCCAGCGGAGAGTCTGGACAGGGCCTCTACGAGCAGTACTTC. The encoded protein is CASGESGQGLYEQYF.

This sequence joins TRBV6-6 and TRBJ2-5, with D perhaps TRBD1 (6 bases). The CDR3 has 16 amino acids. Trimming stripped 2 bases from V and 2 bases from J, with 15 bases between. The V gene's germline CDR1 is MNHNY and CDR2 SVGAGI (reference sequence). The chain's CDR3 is CASSYHLGGKQETQYF. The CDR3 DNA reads TGTGCCAGCAGTTACCATCTTGGGGGCAAACAAGAGACCCAGTACTTC.

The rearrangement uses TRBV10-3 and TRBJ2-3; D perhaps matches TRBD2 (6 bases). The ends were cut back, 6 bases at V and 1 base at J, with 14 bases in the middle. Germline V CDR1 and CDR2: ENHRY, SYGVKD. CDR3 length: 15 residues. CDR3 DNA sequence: TGTGCCATCAGCCGGACGGGAGTTGGCACAGATACGCAGTATTTT. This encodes CAISRTGVGTDTQYF.

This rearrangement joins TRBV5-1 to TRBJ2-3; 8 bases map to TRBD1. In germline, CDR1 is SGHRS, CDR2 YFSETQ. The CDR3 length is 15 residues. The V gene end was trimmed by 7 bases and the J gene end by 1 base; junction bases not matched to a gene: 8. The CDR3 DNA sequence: TGCGCCAGCCAGTGGCAGGGGGCGCGCACAGATACGCAGTATTTT. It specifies CASQWQGARTDTQYF.